The 22 T cell receptor beta chains given below trace back to one sample, sequenced in a study of blood T cells in healthy people across ages. A sample-barcoded 5' primer and a J-beta primer mix were used in a second PCR of about 6 to 12 cycles. MiXCR, applied by TCRdb to the 5' RACE reads, yields one record per CDR3 protein. The sample lists hundreds of thousands of distinct CDR3 sequences, about 43% occurring once. The specimen sequenced was blood. The receptors were gathered from a man of 80 years or more in good health.

This clonotype was seen a few times. V usage is TRBV4-2 and J usage is TRBJ2-3, with 11 bases matching TRBD2. From germline, CDR1 is LGHNA and CDR2 YNFKEQ. CDR3 length: 18 amino acids. Trimming took 0 bases from V and 3 from J; bases not matched to a gene: 8. In DNA, the CDR3 is TGTGCCAGCAGCCAAGAAGGGACTAGCGGCCTTTGGACAGATACGCAGTATTTT. Translating it yields CASSQEGTSGLWTDTQYF.

V and J are TRBV11-2 and TRBJ2-7; possibly TRBD1 or TRBD2 for D (5 bases each). V was trimmed by 5 bases and J by 5 bases, leaving 7 bases between them. This CDR3 spans 11 amino acids. The V gene's germline CDR1 is SGHAT and CDR2 FQNNGV. CDR3 nucleotides: TGTGCCAGCAGCGTGGGACACGAGCAGTACTTC. Its protein product is CASSVGHEQYF.

This clonotype was recorded at least ten times. The chain joins TRBV6-2 or TRBV6-3 to TRBJ2-7; D remains ambiguous. CDR1 and CDR2 from the germline V gene are MNHEY and SVGEGT. This CDR3 spans 11 amino acids. Trimming took off 11 bases at V and 7 bases at J, with 15 bases between the two ends. The CDR3 nucleotides are TGTGCCGCAGGACGTCTGATAGAGCAGTACTTC. Protein: CAAGRLIEQYF.

In its sample, this clonotype was seen a few times. J is TRBJ1-5 and V is TRBV2; D perhaps matches TRBD1 (6 bases). CDR1 and CDR2 (germline): SNHLY, FYNNEI. The V gene lost 6 bases and the J gene lost 6 bases, with 15 bases spanning the gap. The CDR3 contains 14 residues. CDR3 DNA: TGTGCCAGCAGCAAAGGGGGTTCGGGTCAGCCCCAGCATTTT. It specifies CASSKGGSGQPQHF.

This rearrangement joins TRBV5-6 to TRBJ2-7; weak D call: TRBD1 (6 bases). The CDR3 runs 14 residues. The V gene lost 0 bases and the J gene lost 3 bases, with 10 bases spanning the gap. Germline V CDR1 and CDR2: SGHDT, YYEEEE. Here the CDR3 DNA reads TGTGCCAGCAGCTTGGGAGGACAGCACTACGAGCAGTACTTC. This codes for CASSLGGQHYEQYF.

This clonotype was picked up many times. Here the CDR3 DNA reads TGTGCCAGCAGCTTTCCCGGGACAGAGGACTACGAGCAGTACTTC. As protein: CASSFPGTEDYEQYF. V is TRBV7-9 and J is TRBJ2-7; 7 bases line up with TRBD1. There are 15 residues in the CDR3. Germline V lookup: CDR1 SEHNR, CDR2 FQNEAQ (reference sequence). V shed 3 bases and J 3 bases; nucleotides not matched to a gene: 8.

The V gene is TRBV12-3 or TRBV12-4, the J gene TRBJ2-7; D is possibly TRBD1 or TRBD2 (6 bases each). Trimming left V 3 bases short and J 7 bases short, with 22 bases between. This CDR3 is 16 amino acids long. The CDR3 spells CASSFFGGARDFEQYF. CDR3 DNA sequence: TGTGCCAGCAGTTTCTTCGGGGGCGCGAGGGATTTTGAGCAGTACTTC.

This chain uses TRBV6-1 with TRBJ1-1; 7 positions agree with TRBD1. Germline V gene sequence: CDR1 MNHNS, CDR2 SASEGT. The CDR3 length is 13 residues. Trimming cost V 5 bases and J 6 bases; bases outside gene matches: 6. CDR3 nucleotides: TGTGCCAGCAGTACTCTAGGGACAGCTGAAGCTTTCTTT. Translating gives CASSTLGTAEAFF.

The chain has TRBV5-1 and TRBJ2-1, with D unresolved. The CDR3 runs to 14 residues. From germline, CDR1 is SGHRS and CDR2 YFSETQ. V lost 0 bases and J lost 4, with 8 bases in between. CDR3: CASSLGNLYNEQFF. The CDR3 DNA reads TGCGCCAGCAGCTTGGGGAACCTATACAATGAGCAGTTCTTC.

The chain carries TRBV20-1 and TRBJ2-3, with 10 bases lining up with TRBD2. The germline V gene encodes CDR1 DFQATT and CDR2 SNEGSKA (reference sequence). The trim removed 1 base at V and 2 bases at J, leaving 6 bases unmatched. The CDR3 consists of 16 residues. CDR3 nucleotides: TGCAGTGCTAGAGTTCCTAGCGGGGGATACACAGATACGCAGTATTTT. This sequence encodes CSARVPSGGYTDTQYF.

The rearrangement joins TRBV4-2 to TRBJ2-1; 12 bases match TRBD2. The V and J ends lost 2 bases and 4 bases, in that order; junction bases with no gene match: 6. Germline CDR1 and CDR2: LGHNA and YNFKEQ. CDR3 length equals 17 residues. The CDR3 region is CASSQLSSGREYNEQFF. In DNA form, the CDR3 reads TGTGCCAGCAGCCAACTATCTAGCGGGAGGGAATACAATGAGCAGTTCTTC.

The chain recombines TRBV20-1 with TRBJ2-1; the match to TRBD2 covers 7 bases. Per germline, CDR1 DFQATT and CDR2 SNEGSKA (reference sequence). Trimming removed 6 bases from V and 2 bases from J; junction bases left unmatched: 4. There are 13 residues in the CDR3. The CDR3 here is CSAMTSTYNEQFF. CDR3 nucleotide sequence: TGCAGTGCGATGACTAGCACCTACAATGAGCAGTTCTTC.

This sequence joins TRBV9 and TRBJ2-3, with D unclear. The CDR3 is made up of 17 amino acids. Between the trimmed V and J ends, which lost 0 bases and 0 bases, there was a span of 14 bases. CDR1 is SGDLS and CDR2 is YYNGEE in the germline V gene. The CDR3 DNA follows: TGTGCCAGCAGCGTAGACCCCATCACAGATAGCACAGATACGCAGTATTTT. Protein sequence: CASSVDPITDSTDTQYF.

This clonotype was counted many times. The chain joins TRBV6-6 to TRBJ2-7; D unresolved. The length of the CDR3 is 13 residues. The V and J ends lost 5 bases and 3 bases respectively, with 11 bases between them. CDR1 is MNHNY and CDR2 is SVGAGI in the germline V gene (reference sequence). CDR3: CASSTLNYYEQYF. The CDR3 nucleotides read TGTGCCAGCAGTACCTTGAACTACTACGAGCAGTACTTC.

This clonotype was seen more than once but under ten times. V gene TRBV20-1 combines with J gene TRBJ1-2, with 7 bases lining up with TRBD1. J gave up 8 bases and V 5 bases, and 14 bases lay outside the gene matches. The CDR3 covers 14 residues. The germline CDR1 and CDR2 sequences are DFQATT and SNEGSKA (reference sequence). The CDR3 here is CSASQLRDSQGYTF. The CDR3 bases are TGCAGTGCTTCTCAACTCAGGGACAGCCAAGGCTACACCTTC.

This clonotype has more than one count but fewer than ten. The chain recombines TRBV24-1 with TRBJ2-7, with 7 bases aligning to TRBD1. J lost 2 bases, V lost 3 bases, and 6 bases had no gene match. CDR1 is KGHDR, CDR2 SFDVKD, per germline. This CDR3 spans 15 amino acids. CDR3 sequence: CATSDPRQGTYEQYF. DNA for the CDR3: TGTGCCACCAGTGATCCTCGACAGGGAACCTACGAGCAGTACTTC.

This clonotype was counted between two and nine times. This chain joins TRBV6-5 and TRBJ1-2; D not certain. Trimming stripped 5 bases from V and 5 bases from J, with 18 bases between. The germline gives CDR1 MNHEY, CDR2 SVGAGI. This CDR3 region has 15 residues. The CDR3 DNA sequence: TGTGCCAGCAGTCGCGGACGGCGGACCACTTATGGCTACACCTTC. Encoded protein: CASSRGRRTTYGYTF.

The CDR3 loop is CASSQVIISSQETQYF. DNA for the CDR3: TGTGCCAGCAGCCAAGTAATTATAAGTAGTCAAGAGACCCAGTACTTC. The gene calls are TRBV3-1 and TRBJ2-5, with unresolved D. V was shortened by 1 base and J by 2 bases, with 14 bases between the two germline ends. The CDR3 is 16 amino acids. Germline assignment: CDR1 LGHDT and CDR2 YNNKEL (reference sequence).

This chain joins TRBV27 and TRBJ2-6; no clear D gene. Germline loops: CDR1 MNHEY, CDR2 SMNVEV (reference sequence). Deletions cut 6 bases from V and 2 bases from J, with 5 bases between. CDR3 length equals 13 residues. The DNA for the CDR3 is TGTGCCAGCAGGGATGCTGGGGCCAACGTCCTGACTTTC. Its translation: CASRDAGANVLTF.

This clonotype has a handful of counts. The V call is TRBV11-1, the J call TRBJ2-5; no definite D call. V gave up 2 bases and J gave up 5 bases, with 9 bases separating them. Germline CDR1 SGHAT, CDR2 FQDESV (reference sequence). The length of the CDR3 is 13 residues. The CDR3 DNA is TGTGCCAGCAGCTTACTGTCCACGGAGACCCAGTACTTC. It codes for CASSLLSTETQYF.

This clonotype was counted ten times or more. V is TRBV7-2 and J is TRBJ2-7; a weak D match, TRBD2 (6 bases). Germline-derived CDR1 and CDR2 are SGHTA and FQGNSA. The CDR3 length is 15 residues. The V end lost 1 base, the J end lost 3 bases, and 13 bases lay between the germline ends. The CDR3 nucleotides are TGTGCCAGCAGCTTAGATGGACTACTGAACTACGAGCAGTACTTC. It is translated as CASSLDGLLNYEQYF.

This clonotype has ten or more counts. The chain carries TRBV7-3 and TRBJ2-3, with D hard to call. CDR1 is SGHTA and CDR2 is FQGTGA in the germline V gene. The CDR3 is 12 amino acids. V dropped 0 bases and J dropped 6 bases, with 4 bases sitting between them. This CDR3 is CASSLTSDTQYF. The CDR3 DNA reads as TGTGCCAGCAGCTTAACGTCCGATACGCAGTATTTT.